Following are 15 T cell receptor beta chains from one sample sequenced in a study of blood T cells in healthy people across ages. The authors ran a second PCR of about 7 to 11 cycles using a sample-barcoded 5' primer and a J-beta primer mix. TCRdb called the 5' RACE reads again in MiXCR, with one record for every CDR3 protein. The top ten hold approximately 10% of the sample, which has 500,000 to 550,000 distinct CDR3 sequences, nearly 25% seen once. This sample was also put to use in a study of T cells of mothers and their children.

Sequencing was performed on blood. The receptors stem from a boy aged 5-17 years in good health.

This clonotype was picked up many times. This chain uses TRBV27 with TRBJ2-5, with TRBD2 matching 12 bases. Trimming removed 5 bases from V and 5 bases from J; junction bases left unmatched: 6. The CDR3 totals 15 residues. The V gene's germline CDR1 is MNHEY and CDR2 SMNVEV (reference sequence). CDR3 coding DNA: TGTGCCAGCAGTGTCCTAGCGGGAGGGCTTGAGACCCAGTACTTC. Translation gives CASSVLAGGLETQYF.

The chain employs TRBV5-1 and TRBJ2-5, with 9 bases lining up with TRBD2. Germline CDR1 reads SGHRS; CDR2 reads YFSETQ. The length of the CDR3 is 16 residues. The trim removed 1 base at V and 2 bases at J, leaving 6 bases unmatched. The chain's CDR3 is CASSLTASGTQETQYF. CDR3 coding DNA: TGCGCCAGCAGCTTGACGGCTAGCGGGACTCAAGAGACCCAGTACTTC.

The chain links TRBV6-2 or TRBV6-3 to TRBJ2-5, with 7 bases matching TRBD1. Matching the DNA end better, TRBJ2-7 makes the J call doubtful. The germline gives CDR1 MNHEY, CDR2 SVGEGT. This CDR3 has 15 amino acids. The CDR3 here is CASSFLRDSPYEQYF. As DNA, the CDR3 is TGTGCCAGCAGTTTCCTCCGGGACAGCCCCTACGAGCAGTACTTC.

This chain joins TRBV12-3 or TRBV12-4 and TRBJ2-1; tentatively, D is TRBD1 or TRBD2 (6 bases each). The V and J ends lost 3 bases and 8 bases respectively, with 11 bases between them. The CDR3 is 13 residues long. The CDR3 DNA reads as TGTGCCAGCAGTTTTGAGGGGGGCCATGAGCAGTTCTTC. This codes for CASSFEGGHEQFF.

CDR3 sequence reads: CASNRDLTDTQYF. The CDR3 bases are TGTGCCAGCAATCGGGACCTAACAGATACGCAGTATTTT. The genes are TRBV6-1 and TRBJ2-3; D could derive from TRBD1 or TRBD2 (5 bases each). This CDR3 is built from 13 residues. Trimming left V 7 bases short and J 3 bases short, with 11 bases between. Germline assignment: CDR1 MNHNS and CDR2 SASEGT.

The chain joins TRBV4-3 to TRBJ1-1; D gene ambiguous. V was shortened by 1 base and J by 3 bases, with 6 bases between the two germline ends. Per the germline V gene, CDR1 is LGHNA and CDR2 is YSLEER. This CDR3 has 13 amino acids. CDR3 loop: CASSQGLYTEAFF. The CDR3 bases are TGCGCCAGCAGCCAAGGACTGTACACTGAAGCTTTCTTT.

The chain uses TRBV5-1 and TRBJ1-1; D call uncertain. The germline V gene has CDR1 SGHRS and CDR2 YFSETQ. The CDR3 is 15 amino acids. V was shortened by 0 bases and J by 0 bases, with 9 bases between the two germline ends. CDR3 in amino acids: CASSLGALMNTEAFF. In nucleotides, the CDR3 is TGCGCCAGCAGCTTGGGGGCACTCATGAACACTGAAGCTTTCTTT.

Only a few counts were recorded for this clonotype. This sequence joins TRBV24-1 and TRBJ1-2; tentatively, D is TRBD1 (6 bases). V was cut by 2 bases and J by 6 bases, with 18 bases left in between. The germline V gene has CDR1 KGHDR and CDR2 SFDVKD. This CDR3 is built from 16 residues. The chain's CDR3 is CATSDWGRGEKDGYTF. The CDR3 nucleotides read TGTGCCACCAGTGATTGGGGTAGGGGGGAAAAAGATGGCTACACCTTC.

This clonotype was observed many times. The CDR3: CSALGRTDRYEQYF. CDR3 coding DNA: TGCAGCGCCCTAGGGCGGACCGACCGCTACGAGCAGTACTTC. The V call is TRBV29-1, the J call TRBJ2-7; D gene ambiguous. Per the germline V gene, CDR1 is SQVTM and CDR2 is ANQGSEA. The ends were cut back, 7 bases at V and 3 bases at J, with 19 bases in the middle. The CDR3 covers 14 residues.

In this sample, this clonotype turned up a few times. The genes are TRBV7-6 and TRBJ2-5, with D uncertain. The V and J ends lost 1 base and 1 base respectively, with 7 bases between them. Germline-derived CDR1 and CDR2 are SGHVS and FNYEAQ. The CDR3 runs 14 residues. The CDR3 DNA reads as TGTGCCAGCAGCTTAGGTGTGTCCCAAGAGACCCAGTACTTC. Translation gives CASSLGVSQETQYF.

This chain connects TRBV28 to TRBJ2-1, with D maybe TRBD2 (5 bases). This CDR3 has 13 amino acids. The ends were cut back, 5 bases at V and 9 bases at J, with 14 bases in the middle. Germline assignment: CDR1 MDHEN and CDR2 SYDVKM. CDR3: CASSPLLVSEQFF. For the CDR3, the DNA is TGTGCCAGCAGTCCACTACTAGTGTCTGAGCAGTTCTTC.

The genes are TRBV7-9 and TRBJ2-7, with a possible D match to TRBD2 (5 bases). Germline lookup yields CDR1 SEHNR and CDR2 FQNEAQ (reference sequence). The CDR3 covers 16 residues. V was clipped by 5 bases and J by 0 bases, with 17 bases between them. CDR3 nucleotide sequence: TGTGCCAGCAGCCCTGCAGGACTGATCCTCTCCTACGAGCAGTACTTC. It encodes CASSPAGLILSYEQYF.

This chain uses TRBV4-1 with TRBJ2-5; 8 bases map to TRBD2. The CDR3 consists of 16 residues. V shed 2 bases, J shed 4 bases, and the junction held 9 bases outside the gene matches. In germline, CDR1 is MGHRA, CDR2 YSYEKL. The CDR3 DNA follows: TGCGCCAGCAGCCAACCGAGGAGCGGGAGATTAGAGACCCAGTACTTC. This codes for CASSQPRSGRLETQYF.

Only a few counts were recorded for this clonotype. The rearrangement joins TRBV24-1 to TRBJ1-3; D uncertain. This CDR3 region has 15 residues. The germline CDR1 and CDR2 sequences are KGHDR and SFDVKD. V lost 3 bases and J 1 base, leaving 9 bases between the germline ends. CDR3 sequence reads: CATSDQFKSGNTIYF. CDR3 nucleotides: TGTGCCACCAGTGATCAGTTCAAGTCTGGAAACACCATATATTTT.

The chain recombines TRBV6-6 with TRBJ2-1; 12 nucleotides line up with TRBD2. The end of the DNA is better explained by TRBJ2-5, so the J call may be wrong. The CDR3 has 15 amino acids. Germline V gene lookup returns CDR1 MNHNY and CDR2 SVGAGI (reference sequence). CDR3 protein: CASSSASGREETQYF. CDR3 in DNA: TGTGCCAGCAGTTCGGCTAGCGGGAGGGAGGAGACCCAGTACTTC.